This T cell receptor (beta chain) was captured in a study of T cell repertoires in cytomegalovirus infection. The overall study: In public TCR beta signatures, there were indications of both CMV infection and matching HLA type.

TCRdb analysed the reads with MiXCR anew, one entry per CDR3 protein. The data show approximately 76,000 distinct CDR3 sequences, approximately 3.7% seen once. This CDR3 region has 12 residues. Unmatched junction bases numbered 7, after V lost 2 bases and J lost 15 bases. This clonotype has at least ten counts. The source is a human donor in good health (CMV status not recorded). Some clones in this sample may be carry-over from other donors' samples. Input material: PBMCs. This chain connects TRBV12-3 or TRBV12-4 to TRBJ2-1; 7 nucleotides match TRBD2. The CDR3 nucleotides are TGTGCCAGCAGTTTAAGCAAGGGAGGGTCGTTCTTC. Amino acid sequence: CASSLSKGGSFF.